This T cell receptor beta chain was captured in a study of T cell responses to AZD1222 COVID-19 vaccine. Study-level points and caveats: The donor group comprised mostly white British people and more females; the analysis possibly underestimated clonal diversity.

Comments on this clone: The antigen is unknown.

CDR1 is ENHRY, CDR2 SYGVKD, per germline. Trimming took off 4 bases at V and 0 bases at J, with 9 bases between the two ends. This CDR3 is built from 14 residues. Assay used: immunoSEQ multiplex PCR; TCRdb lists only in-frame clones, some missing. The profile shows 150,000 or so clones, about 92% of them singletons. The chain links TRBV10-3 to TRBJ1-1, with D unclear. The TCR sequence derives from an adult in good health. Sample: peripheral blood, taken on day 0 of AZD1222 vaccination. In DNA, the CDR3 is TGTGCCATCAGTGGGGCCTTATTGAACACTGAAGCTTTCTTT. As protein: CAISGALLNTEAFF.